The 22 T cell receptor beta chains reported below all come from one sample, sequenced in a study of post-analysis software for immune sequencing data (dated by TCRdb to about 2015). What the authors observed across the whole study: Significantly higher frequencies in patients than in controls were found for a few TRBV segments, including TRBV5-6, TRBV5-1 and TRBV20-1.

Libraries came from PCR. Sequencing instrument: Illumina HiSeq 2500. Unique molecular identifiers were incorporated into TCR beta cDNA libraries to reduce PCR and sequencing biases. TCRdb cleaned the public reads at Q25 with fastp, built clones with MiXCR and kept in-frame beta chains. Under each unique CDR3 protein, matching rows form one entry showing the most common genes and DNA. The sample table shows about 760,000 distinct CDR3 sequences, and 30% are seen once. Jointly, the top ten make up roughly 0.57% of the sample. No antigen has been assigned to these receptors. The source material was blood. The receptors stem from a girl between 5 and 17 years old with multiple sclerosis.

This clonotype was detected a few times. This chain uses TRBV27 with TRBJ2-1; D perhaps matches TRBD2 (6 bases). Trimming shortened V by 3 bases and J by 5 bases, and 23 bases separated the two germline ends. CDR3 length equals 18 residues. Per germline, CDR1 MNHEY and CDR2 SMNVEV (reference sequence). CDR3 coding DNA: TGTGCCAGCAGTTTCCTTACTACGGGAGCGCGTATTGACAATGAGCAGTTCTTC. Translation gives CASSFLTTGARIDNEQFF.

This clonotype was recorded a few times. As DNA, the CDR3 is TGTGCCAGCAGTGCCGGGACTAGCGGGTATACGCAGTATTTT. Translated: CASSAGTSGYTQYF. The chain is built from TRBV2 and TRBJ2-3, with 12 nucleotides matching TRBD2. The CDR3 contains 14 residues. V was pared by 4 bases and J by 7 bases, with 3 bases of the junction left unmatched. Germline loops: CDR1 SNHLY, CDR2 FYNNEI.

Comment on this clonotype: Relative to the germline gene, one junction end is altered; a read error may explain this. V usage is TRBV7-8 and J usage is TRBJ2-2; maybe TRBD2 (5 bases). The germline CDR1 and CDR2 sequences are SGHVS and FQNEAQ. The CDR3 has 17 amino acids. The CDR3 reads CASSLGVRHDGTGERFF. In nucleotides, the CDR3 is TGTGCCAGCAGCTTAGGGGTCAGGCACGATGGCACCGGGGAGCGGTTTTTT.

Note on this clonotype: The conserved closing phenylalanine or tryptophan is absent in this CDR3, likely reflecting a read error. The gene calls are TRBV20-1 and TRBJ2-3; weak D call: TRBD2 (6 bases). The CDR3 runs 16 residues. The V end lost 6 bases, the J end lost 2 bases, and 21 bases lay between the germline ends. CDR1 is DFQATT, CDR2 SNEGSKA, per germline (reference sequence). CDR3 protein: CSALEGTPDITDTQYY. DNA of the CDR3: TGCAGTGCCTTGGAAGGGACTCCAGATATCACAGATACGCAGTATTAT.

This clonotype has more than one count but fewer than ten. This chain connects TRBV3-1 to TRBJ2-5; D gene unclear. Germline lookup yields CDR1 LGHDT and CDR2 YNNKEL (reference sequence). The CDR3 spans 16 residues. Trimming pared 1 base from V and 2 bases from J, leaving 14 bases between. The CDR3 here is CASSQGINWWQETQYF. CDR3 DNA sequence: TGTGCCAGCAGCCAAGGAATCAACTGGTGGCAAGAGACCCAGTACTTC.

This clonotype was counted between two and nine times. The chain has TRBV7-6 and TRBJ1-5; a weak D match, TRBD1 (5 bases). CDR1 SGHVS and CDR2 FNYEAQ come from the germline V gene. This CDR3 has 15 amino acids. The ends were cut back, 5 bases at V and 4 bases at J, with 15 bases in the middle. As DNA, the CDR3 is TGTGCCAGCAGCGCAAGGGGCAGCCCTAATCAGCCCCAGCATTTT. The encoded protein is CASSARGSPNQPQHF.

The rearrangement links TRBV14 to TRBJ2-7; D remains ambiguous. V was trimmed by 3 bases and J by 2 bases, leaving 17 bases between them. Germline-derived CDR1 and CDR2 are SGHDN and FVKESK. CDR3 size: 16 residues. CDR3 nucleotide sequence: TGTGCCAGCAGCCAGTCTGTCAAGGGTGATCCCTACGAGCAGTACTTC. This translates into CASSQSVKGDPYEQYF.

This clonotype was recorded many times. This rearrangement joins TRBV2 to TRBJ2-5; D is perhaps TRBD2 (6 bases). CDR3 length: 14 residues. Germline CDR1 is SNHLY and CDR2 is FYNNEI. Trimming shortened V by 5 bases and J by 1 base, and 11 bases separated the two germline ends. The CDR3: CASSWLAFQETQYF. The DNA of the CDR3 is TGTGCCAGCAGTTGGCTAGCGTTCCAAGAGACCCAGTACTTC. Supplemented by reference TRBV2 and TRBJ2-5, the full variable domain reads EPEVTQTPSHQVTQMGQEVILRCVPISNHLYFYWYRQILGQKVEFLVSFYNNEISEKSEIFDDQFSVERPDGSNFTLKIRSTKLEDSAMYFCASSWLAFQETQYFGPGTRLLVL.

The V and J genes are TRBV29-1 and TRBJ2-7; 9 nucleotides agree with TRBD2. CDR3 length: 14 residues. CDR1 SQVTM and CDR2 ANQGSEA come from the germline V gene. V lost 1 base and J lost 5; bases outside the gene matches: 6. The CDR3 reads CSVEGREGPHEQYF. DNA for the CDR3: TGCAGCGTTGAAGGGCGGGAGGGACCCCACGAGCAGTACTTC.

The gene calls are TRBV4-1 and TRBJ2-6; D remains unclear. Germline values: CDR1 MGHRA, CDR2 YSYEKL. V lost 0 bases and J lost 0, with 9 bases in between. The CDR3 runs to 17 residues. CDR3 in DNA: TGCGCCAGCAGCCAAGAGAGTGCGATCTCTGGGGCCAACGTCCTGACTTTC. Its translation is CASSQESAISGANVLTF.

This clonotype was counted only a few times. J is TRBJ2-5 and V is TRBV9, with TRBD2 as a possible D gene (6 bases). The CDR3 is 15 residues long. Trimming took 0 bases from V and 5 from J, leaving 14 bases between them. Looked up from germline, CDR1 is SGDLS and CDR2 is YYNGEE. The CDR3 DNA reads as TGTGCCAGCAGCGTAGCAAGCTTTCGGGGGGAGACCCAGTACTTC. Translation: CASSVASFRGETQYF.

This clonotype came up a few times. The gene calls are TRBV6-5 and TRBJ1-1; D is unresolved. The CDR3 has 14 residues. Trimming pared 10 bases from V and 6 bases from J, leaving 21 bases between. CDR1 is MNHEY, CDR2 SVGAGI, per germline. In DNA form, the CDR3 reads TGTGCCACCAGGACGGACCTGATAAGGGCTGAAGCTTTCTTT. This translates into CATRTDLIRAEAFF.

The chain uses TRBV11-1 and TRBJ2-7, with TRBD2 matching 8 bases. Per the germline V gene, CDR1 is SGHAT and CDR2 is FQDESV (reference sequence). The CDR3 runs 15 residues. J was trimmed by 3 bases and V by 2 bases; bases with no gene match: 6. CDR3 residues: CASSLFREGRYEQYF. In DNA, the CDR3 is TGTGCCAGCAGCTTATTCCGGGAGGGTCGCTACGAGCAGTACTTC.

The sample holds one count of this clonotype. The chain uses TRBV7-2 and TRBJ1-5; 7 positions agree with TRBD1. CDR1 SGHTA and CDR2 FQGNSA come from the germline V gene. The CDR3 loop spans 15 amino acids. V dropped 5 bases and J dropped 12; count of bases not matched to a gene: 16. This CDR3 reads CASSADRAINQIQHF. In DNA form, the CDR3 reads TGTGCCAGCAGCGCCGACAGGGCCATCAATCAGATCCAGCATTTT.

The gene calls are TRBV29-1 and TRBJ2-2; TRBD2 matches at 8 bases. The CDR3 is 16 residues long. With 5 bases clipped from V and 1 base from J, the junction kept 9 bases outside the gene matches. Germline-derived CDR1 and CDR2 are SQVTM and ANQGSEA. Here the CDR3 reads CSVPPEAGGNTGELFF. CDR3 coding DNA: TGCAGCGTTCCACCCGAGGCGGGGGGGAACACCGGGGAGCTGTTTTTT.

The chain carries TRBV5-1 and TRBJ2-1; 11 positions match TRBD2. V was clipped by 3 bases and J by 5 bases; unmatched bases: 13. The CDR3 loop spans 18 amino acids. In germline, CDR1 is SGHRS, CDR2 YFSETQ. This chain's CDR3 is CASSWRPVGLAENNEQFF. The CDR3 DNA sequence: TGCGCCAGCAGCTGGCGACCTGTGGGACTAGCGGAAAACAATGAGCAGTTCTTC.

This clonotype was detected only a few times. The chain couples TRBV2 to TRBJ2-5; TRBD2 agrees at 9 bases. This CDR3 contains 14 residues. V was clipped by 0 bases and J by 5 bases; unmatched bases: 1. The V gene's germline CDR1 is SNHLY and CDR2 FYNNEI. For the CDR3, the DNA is TGTGCCAGCAGTGAAGCGGGACTAGCTGAGACCCAGTACTTC. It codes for CASSEAGLAETQYF.

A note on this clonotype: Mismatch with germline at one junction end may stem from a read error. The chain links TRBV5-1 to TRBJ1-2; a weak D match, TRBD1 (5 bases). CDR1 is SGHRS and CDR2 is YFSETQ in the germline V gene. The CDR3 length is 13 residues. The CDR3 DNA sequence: TGCGCCAGCAGACCCGGAGGGGACTATGGCCACACCTTC. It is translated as CASRPGGDYGHTF.

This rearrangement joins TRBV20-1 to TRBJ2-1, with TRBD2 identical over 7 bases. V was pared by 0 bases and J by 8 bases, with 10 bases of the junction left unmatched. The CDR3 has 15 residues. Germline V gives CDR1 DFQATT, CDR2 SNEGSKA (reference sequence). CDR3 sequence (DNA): TGCAGTGCTAGAGATAGGGACTATAGTTACGATGAGCAGTTCTTC. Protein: CSARDRDYSYDEQFF.

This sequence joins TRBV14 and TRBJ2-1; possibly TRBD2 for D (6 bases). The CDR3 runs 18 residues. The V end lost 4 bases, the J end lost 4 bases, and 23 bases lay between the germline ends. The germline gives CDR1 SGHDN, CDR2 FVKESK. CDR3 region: CASSPTGPKRVRYNEQFF. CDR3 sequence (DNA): TGTGCCAGCAGCCCCACCGGACCGAAGCGGGTGAGATACAATGAGCAGTTCTTC. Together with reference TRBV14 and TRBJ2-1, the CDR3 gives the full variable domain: EAGVTQFPSHSVIEKGQTVTLRCDPISGHDNLYWYRRVMGKEIKFLLHFVKESKQDESGMPNNRFLAERTGGTYSTLKVQPAELEDSGVYFCASSPTGPKRVRYNEQFFGPGTRLTVL.

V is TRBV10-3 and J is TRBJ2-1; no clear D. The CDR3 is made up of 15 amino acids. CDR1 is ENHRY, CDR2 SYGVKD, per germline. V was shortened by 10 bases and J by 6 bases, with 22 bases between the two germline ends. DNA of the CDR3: TGTGCCAGCACTCAGGAGAAGACAACGCGCAATGAGCAGTTCTTC. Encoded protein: CASTQEKTTRNEQFF.

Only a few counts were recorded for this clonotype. This CDR3 is CASSLRRGVSGLAGYEQYF. The CDR3 DNA is TGTGCCAGCAGTTTAAGACGGGGAGTATCGGGACTAGCGGGATACGAGCAGTACTTC. The chain recombines TRBV27 with TRBJ2-7; TRBD2 matches 13 bases. This CDR3 is built from 19 residues. Germline V gene sequence: CDR1 MNHEY, CDR2 SMNVEV (reference sequence). Trimming removed 2 bases from V and 4 bases from J; junction bases left unmatched: 14.